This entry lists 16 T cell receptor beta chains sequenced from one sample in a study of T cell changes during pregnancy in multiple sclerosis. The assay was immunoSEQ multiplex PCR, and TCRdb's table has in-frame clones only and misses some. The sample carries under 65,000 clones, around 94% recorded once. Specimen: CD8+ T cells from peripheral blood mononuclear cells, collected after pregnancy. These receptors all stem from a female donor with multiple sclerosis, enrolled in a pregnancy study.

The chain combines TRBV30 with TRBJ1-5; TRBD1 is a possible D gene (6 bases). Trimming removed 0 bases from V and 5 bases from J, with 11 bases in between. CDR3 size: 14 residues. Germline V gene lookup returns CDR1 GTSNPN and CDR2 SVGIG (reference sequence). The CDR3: CAWSVGGDHQPQHF. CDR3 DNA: TGTGCCTGGAGTGTAGGGGGTGATCATCAGCCCCAGCATTTT.

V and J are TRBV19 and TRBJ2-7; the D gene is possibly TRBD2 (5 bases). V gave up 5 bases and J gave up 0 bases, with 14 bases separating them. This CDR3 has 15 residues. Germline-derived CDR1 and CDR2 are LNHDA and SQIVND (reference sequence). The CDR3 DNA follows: TGTGCCAGTAGTTCCAGTCTAGCCCGCTCCTACGAGCAGTACTTC. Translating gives CASSSSLARSYEQYF.

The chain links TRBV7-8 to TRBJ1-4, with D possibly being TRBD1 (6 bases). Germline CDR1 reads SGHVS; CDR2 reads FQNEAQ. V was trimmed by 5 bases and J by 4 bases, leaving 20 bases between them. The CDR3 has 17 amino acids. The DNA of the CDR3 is TGTGCCAGCAGCCCCAGTTCAAAGGGGGTAGTTAATGAAAAACTGTTTTTT. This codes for CASSPSSKGVVNEKLFF.

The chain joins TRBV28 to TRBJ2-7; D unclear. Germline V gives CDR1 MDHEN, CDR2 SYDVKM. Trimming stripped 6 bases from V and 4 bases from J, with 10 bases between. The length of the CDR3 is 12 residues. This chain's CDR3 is CASSPQWYEQYF. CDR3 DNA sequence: TGTGCCAGCAGCCCTCAGTGGTACGAGCAGTACTTC.

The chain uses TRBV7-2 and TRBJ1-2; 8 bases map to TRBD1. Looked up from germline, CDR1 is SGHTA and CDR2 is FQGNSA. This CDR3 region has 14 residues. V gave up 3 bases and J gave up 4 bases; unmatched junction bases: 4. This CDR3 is CASSFGQGGYGYTF. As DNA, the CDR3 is TGTGCCAGCAGCTTTGGACAGGGTGGCTATGGCTACACCTTC.

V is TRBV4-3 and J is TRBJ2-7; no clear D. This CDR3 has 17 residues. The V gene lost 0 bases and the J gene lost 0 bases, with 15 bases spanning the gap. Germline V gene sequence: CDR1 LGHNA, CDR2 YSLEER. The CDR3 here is CASSQELGRLSSYEQYF. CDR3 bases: TGCGCCAGCAGCCAAGAACTGGGCAGATTGAGCTCCTACGAGCAGTACTTC.

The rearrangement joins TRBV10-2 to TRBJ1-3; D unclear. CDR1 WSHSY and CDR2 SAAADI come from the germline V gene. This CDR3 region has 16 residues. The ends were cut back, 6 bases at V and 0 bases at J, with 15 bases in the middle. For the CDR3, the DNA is TGCGCCAGCAGCCCGCGCACTAGTAGCTCTGGAAACACCATATATTTT. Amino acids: CASSPRTSSSGNTIYF.

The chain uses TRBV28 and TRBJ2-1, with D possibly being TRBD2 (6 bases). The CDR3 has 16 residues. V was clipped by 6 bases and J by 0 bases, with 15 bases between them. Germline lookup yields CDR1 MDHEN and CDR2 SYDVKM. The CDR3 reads CASRGGRLSSYNEQFF. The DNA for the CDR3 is TGTGCCAGCAGGGGGGGACGGCTGAGCTCCTACAATGAGCAGTTCTTC. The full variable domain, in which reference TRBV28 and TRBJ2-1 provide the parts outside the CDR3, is DVKVTQSSRYLVKRTGEKVFLECVQDMDHENMFWYRQDPGLGLRLIYFSYDVKMKEKGDIPEGYSVSREKKERFSLILESASTNQTSMYLCASRGGRLSSYNEQFFGPGTRLTVL.

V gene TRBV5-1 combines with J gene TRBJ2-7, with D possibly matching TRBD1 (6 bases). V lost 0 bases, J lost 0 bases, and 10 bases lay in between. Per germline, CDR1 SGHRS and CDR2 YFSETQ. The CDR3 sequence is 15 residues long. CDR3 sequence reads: CASSLAGDFSYEQYF. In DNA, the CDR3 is TGCGCCAGCAGCTTGGCAGGGGATTTCTCCTACGAGCAGTACTTC.

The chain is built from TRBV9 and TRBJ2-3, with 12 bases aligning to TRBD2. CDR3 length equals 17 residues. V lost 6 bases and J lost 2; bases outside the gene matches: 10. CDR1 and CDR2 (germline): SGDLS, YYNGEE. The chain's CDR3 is CASTPRTSGMNTDTQYF. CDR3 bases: TGTGCCAGCACCCCTAGGACTAGCGGGATGAACACAGATACGCAGTATTTT.

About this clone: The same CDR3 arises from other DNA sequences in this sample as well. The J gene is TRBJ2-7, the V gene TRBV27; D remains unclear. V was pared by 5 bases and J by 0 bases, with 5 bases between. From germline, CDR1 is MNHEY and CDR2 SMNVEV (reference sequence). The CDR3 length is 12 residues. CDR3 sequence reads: CASSPSSYEQYF. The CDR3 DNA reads TGTGCCAGCAGTCCCAGCTCCTACGAGCAGTACTTC.

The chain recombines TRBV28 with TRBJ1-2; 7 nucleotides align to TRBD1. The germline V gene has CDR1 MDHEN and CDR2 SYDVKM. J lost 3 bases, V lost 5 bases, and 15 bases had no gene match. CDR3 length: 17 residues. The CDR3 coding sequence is TGTGCCAGCAGTCTATACTCGACAGGGCTCGGGGACTATGGCTACACCTTC. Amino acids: CASSLYSTGLGDYGYTF.

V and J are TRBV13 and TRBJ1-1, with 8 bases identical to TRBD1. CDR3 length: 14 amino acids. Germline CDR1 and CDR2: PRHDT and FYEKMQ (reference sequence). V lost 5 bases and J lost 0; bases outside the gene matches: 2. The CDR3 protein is CASSVRGLNTEAFF. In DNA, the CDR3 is TGTGCCAGCAGCGTCAGGGGGCTGAACACTGAAGCTTTCTTT.

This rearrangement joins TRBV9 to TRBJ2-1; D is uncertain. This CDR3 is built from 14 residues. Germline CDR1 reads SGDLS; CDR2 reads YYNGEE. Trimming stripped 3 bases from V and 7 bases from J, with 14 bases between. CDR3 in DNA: TGTGCCAGCAGCGCCCTTGGGCTTACTAATGAGCAGTTCTTC. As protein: CASSALGLTNEQFF.

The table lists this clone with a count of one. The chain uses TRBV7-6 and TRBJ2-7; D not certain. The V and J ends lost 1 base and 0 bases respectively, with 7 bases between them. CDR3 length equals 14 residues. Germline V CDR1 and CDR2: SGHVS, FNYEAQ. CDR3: CASSLGGTSYEQYF. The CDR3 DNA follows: TGTGCCAGCAGCTTAGGCGGAACCTCCTACGAGCAGTACTTC.

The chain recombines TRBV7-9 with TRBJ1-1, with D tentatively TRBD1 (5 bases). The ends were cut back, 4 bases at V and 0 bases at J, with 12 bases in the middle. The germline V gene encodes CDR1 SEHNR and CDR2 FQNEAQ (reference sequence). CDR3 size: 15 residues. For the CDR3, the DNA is TGTGCCAGCAGCTCCAAGGACACACTGAACACTGAAGCTTTCTTT. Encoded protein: CASSSKDTLNTEAFF.